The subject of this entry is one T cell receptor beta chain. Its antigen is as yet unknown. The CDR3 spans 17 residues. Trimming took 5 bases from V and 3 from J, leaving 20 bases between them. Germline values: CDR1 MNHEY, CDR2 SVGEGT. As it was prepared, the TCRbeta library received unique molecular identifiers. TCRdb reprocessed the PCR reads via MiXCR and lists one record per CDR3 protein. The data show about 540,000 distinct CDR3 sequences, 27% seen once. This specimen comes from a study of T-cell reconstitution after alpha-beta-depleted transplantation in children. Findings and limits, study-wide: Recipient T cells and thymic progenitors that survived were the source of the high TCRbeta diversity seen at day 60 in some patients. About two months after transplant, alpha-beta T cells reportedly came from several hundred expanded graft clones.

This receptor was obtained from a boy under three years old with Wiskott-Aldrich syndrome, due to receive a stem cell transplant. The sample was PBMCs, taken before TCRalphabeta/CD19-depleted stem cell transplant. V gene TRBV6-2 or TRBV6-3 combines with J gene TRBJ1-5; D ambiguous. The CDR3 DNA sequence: TGTGCCAGCAGTAGGCCGAAGGCGGGTACCGACAATCAGCCCCAGCATTTT. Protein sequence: CASSRPKAGTDNQPQHF.